These 4 T cell receptor beta chains were sequenced from one sample in a study of STAT3 mutations in large granular lymphocyte leukemia. General observations from the study: At least one immunodominant TCR beta clonotype appeared in every T-cell large granular lymphocyte leukemia patient.

No antigens are known for them. Here immunoSEQ multiplex PCR was the method, and the copy in TCRdb shows in-frame clones only, minus some. Here the sample spans about 7,700 clones, roughly 79% being singletons. Sequencing was done on a sample of peripheral blood mononuclear cells. All receptors come from a middle-aged woman with T-cell large granular lymphocyte leukemia. Some clones in this sample may be carry-over from other donors' samples.

This chain links TRBV10-2 with TRBJ1-6; no firm D call. The V gene lost 6 bases and the J gene lost 8 bases, with 17 bases spanning the gap. Per germline, CDR1 WSHSY and CDR2 SAAADI. CDR3 length: 15 residues. The CDR3 bases are TGCGCCAGCAGGGCCGGGCCGGGAGACTATTCACCCCTCCACTTT. Amino acid sequence: CASRAGPGDYSPLHF.

V usage is TRBV5-1 and J usage is TRBJ2-7, with 7 bases matching TRBD1. Germline loops: CDR1 SGHRS, CDR2 YFSETQ. The CDR3 is made up of 15 amino acids. V dropped 4 bases and J dropped 2; count of bases not matched to a gene: 9. CDR3 sequence reads: CASSPRLGQTYEQYF. As DNA, the CDR3 is TGCGCCAGCAGCCCCAGGTTGGGACAGACCTACGAGCAGTACTTC.

V usage is TRBV6-5 and J usage is TRBJ1-1, with 11 nucleotides matching TRBD1. CDR3 length: 13 amino acids. V dropped 5 bases and J dropped 9; count of bases not matched to a gene: 5. CDR1 is MNHEY and CDR2 is SVGAGI in the germline V gene. CDR3 sequence reads: CASSTRDRGKAFF. Written as DNA, the CDR3 is TGTGCCAGCAGTACCCGGGACAGGGGGAAAGCTTTCTTT.

The chain couples TRBV15 to TRBJ1-4, with a tentative D call TRBD1 (6 bases). The V gene lost 0 bases and the J gene lost 0 bases, with 11 bases spanning the gap. The CDR3 runs 17 residues. CDR1 and CDR2 from the germline V gene are LNHNV and YYDKDF (reference sequence). The CDR3 nucleotides are TGTGCCACCAGCAGAGAGGGACAATTTGCAACTAATGAAAAACTGTTTTTT. Its translation: CATSREGQFATNEKLFF.